One and the same sample provided the 4 T cell receptor beta chains below, sequenced in a study of chronic HIV infection and antiretroviral therapy. Using its own MiXCR run on the 5' RACE reads, TCRdb lists one record per CDR3 protein. Of around 30,000 distinct CDR3 sequences in the sample, around 8.6% were seen once. The sample was peripheral blood. Receptors originate from an adult who had HIV and had not received antiretroviral therapy, or was an uninfected healthy control (not recorded which).

Many counts were recorded for this clonotype. The chain combines TRBV29-1 with TRBJ2-5; TRBD2 matches at 7 bases. The CDR3 consists of 15 residues. Germline assignment: CDR1 SQVTM and CDR2 ANQGSEA. After removal of 5 bases from V and 1 base from J, the junction contained 10 bases not matched to a gene. CDR3 residues: CSVKREAGSQETQYF. The CDR3 DNA reads as TGCAGCGTTAAAAGAGAAGCGGGGTCCCAAGAGACCCAGTACTTC.

Only a few counts were recorded for this clonotype. This sequence joins TRBV2 and TRBJ2-2; D gene ambiguous. The CDR3 runs to 14 residues. The germline V gene encodes CDR1 SNHLY and CDR2 FYNNEI. Trimming cost V 1 base and J 10 bases, with 13 bases left between them. CDR3 nucleotides: TGTGCCAGCAGTGAAGAAGGAGAGTTTGAGGAGCTGTTTTTT. Its translation: CASSEEGEFEELFF.

This clonotype was observed at least ten times. The rearrangement joins TRBV18 to TRBJ2-6; D is unclear. V dropped 3 bases and J dropped 6 bases, with 9 bases sitting between them. The V gene's germline CDR1 is KGHSH and CDR2 LQKENI. This CDR3 is built from 14 residues. CDR3 nucleotides: TGTGCCAGCTCACCGGATGGCTCGGCCAACGTCCTGACTTTC. Protein product: CASSPDGSANVLTF.

The rearrangement uses TRBV5-5 and TRBJ2-3, with D possibly called TRBD1 or TRBD2 (6 bases each). This CDR3 comprises 15 residues. Between the trimmed V and J ends, which lost 0 bases and 6 bases, there was a span of 14 bases. The germline gives CDR1 SGHKS, CDR2 YYEKEE (reference sequence). DNA for the CDR3: TGTGCCAGCAGCTTGGGGGGGCTGAGCGGGGATACGCAGTATTTT. Amino acids: CASSLGGLSGDTQYF.